These 24 T cell receptor beta chains were sequenced from one sample in a study of tumor-infiltrating lymphocytes in oesophageal squamous cell carcinoma. TCRdb recomputed calls from the PCR reads with MiXCR, one row per CDR3 protein. The repertoire consists of about 21,000 distinct CDR3 sequences, with around 43% occurring once and the leading ten covering roughly 12%. The material sequenced was normal esophageal tissue next to the tumor. The receptors come from a male donor with esophageal squamous cell carcinoma.

About this clonotype: A single base separates this from a much larger clone, so it may be a read error. J is TRBJ2-5 and V is TRBV7-2, with 10 bases fitting TRBD1. The end of the DNA aligns better with TRBJ2-1, so the J call may be wrong. CDR3 size: 15 residues. Germline V lookup: CDR1 SGHTA, CDR2 FQGNSA. The CDR3 spells CASSAAGQGWETQFF. In DNA, the CDR3 is TGTGCCAGCAGCGCCGCGGGACAGGGGTGGGAGACCCAGTTCTTC.

The chain carries TRBV27 and TRBJ2-5; TRBD2 matches at 8 bases. From germline, CDR1 is MNHEY and CDR2 SMNVEV (reference sequence). The V and J ends lost 5 bases and 11 bases, in that order; junction bases with no gene match: 13. This CDR3 has 14 amino acids. The CDR3 DNA reads as TGTGCCAGCAGTAAGACTAGCGACGCTAATGAGCAGTACTTC. Protein: CASSKTSDANEQYF.

This clonotype was observed at least ten times. The chain couples TRBV6-1 to TRBJ2-1, with D maybe TRBD1 (6 bases). The CDR3 is 19 residues long. From germline, CDR1 is MNHNS and CDR2 SASEGT. Trimming cost V 2 bases and J 8 bases, with 28 bases left between them. The CDR3 sequence is CASSERVVRAGERGDEQFF. The CDR3 DNA reads as TGTGCCAGCAGTGAAAGGGTCGTTAGGGCAGGGGAAAGAGGGGATGAGCAGTTCTTC.

Details on this clonotype: A read error may account for a junction end that differs from germline. The genes are TRBV7-2 and TRBJ2-3; no clear D. The J call may be in error: the DNA end matches TRBJ2-7 better. Looked up from germline, CDR1 is SGHTA and CDR2 is FQGNSA. This CDR3 is built from 12 residues. Here the CDR3 reads CPSSLVRYEQYF. The CDR3 coding sequence is TGTCCCAGCAGCTTAGTTAGGTACGAGCAGTACTTC.

V usage is TRBV7-2 and J usage is TRBJ2-1; D possibly corresponds to TRBD1 (6 bases). Germline loops: CDR1 SGHTA, CDR2 FQGNSA. Deletions cut 5 bases from V and 0 bases from J, with 11 bases between. CDR3 length: 15 amino acids. The CDR3 sequence is CASSRDRSSYNEQFF. In DNA form, the CDR3 reads TGTGCCAGCAGCCGAGACAGGAGCTCCTACAATGAGCAGTTCTTC.

This clonotype was recorded a few times. This CDR3 is CSARTYSYEQYF. CDR3 in DNA: TGCAGTGCTAGGACCTACTCCTACGAGCAGTACTTC. The chain carries TRBV20-1 and TRBJ2-4; D not resolved. The DNA end favors TRBJ2-7, so the J call may be wrong. The CDR3 contains 12 residues. CDR1 DFQATT and CDR2 SNEGSKA come from the germline V gene (reference sequence).

This clonotype came up a few times. This rearrangement joins TRBV7-2 to TRBJ2-3; 8 bases map to TRBD2. CDR3 length: 18 amino acids. The V segment lost 1 base and the J segment 0 bases; nucleotides outside the gene matches: 9. Germline V lookup: CDR1 SGHTA, CDR2 FQGNSA. CDR3 sequence (DNA): TGTGCCAGCAGCTTAGTCGGTAGCGGGGATACTAGCACAGATACGCAGTATTTT. This gives the protein CASSLVGSGDTSTDTQYF.

This clonotype is medium-sized by share. The genes are TRBV7-2 and TRBJ2-3, with D tentatively TRBD1 (7 bases). This CDR3 is 14 amino acids long. The germline V gene encodes CDR1 SGHTA and CDR2 FQGNSA. V was shortened by 2 bases and J by 3 bases, with 9 bases between the two germline ends. The DNA for the CDR3 is TGTGCCAGCAGCTTATCAGGGGGGACAGATACGCAGTATTTT. It encodes CASSLSGGTDTQYF.

This clonotype has more than one count but fewer than ten. The V and J genes are TRBV10-1 and TRBJ2-1; D perhaps matches TRBD1 (6 bases). The better agreement between TRBJ2-7 and the DNA end casts doubt on the J call. The CDR3 is 11 residues long. Germline V gene lookup returns CDR1 WNHNN and CDR2 SYGVQD (reference sequence). The CDR3 is CASSEGTEQYF. CDR3 DNA sequence: TGCGCCAGCAGTGAAGGGACAGAGCAGTACTTC.

This clonotype counts as medium-sized (0.01 to 0.1%). The chain recombines TRBV6-1 with TRBJ2-1, with 7 positions matching TRBD2. J gave up 5 bases and V 5 bases, and 3 bases lay outside the gene matches. This CDR3 is built from 13 residues. Germline loops: CDR1 MNHNS, CDR2 SASEGT. DNA of the CDR3: TGTGCCAGCAGTCGCACTAGCGACAATGAGCAGTTCTTC. This codes for CASSRTSDNEQFF.

The CDR3 region is CASSLDRAGEKLFF. The CDR3 nucleotides read TGTGCCAGCAGCTTGGACAGGGCGGGAGAAAAACTGTTTTTT. The chain has TRBV5-5 and TRBJ1-4; a possible D gene is TRBD1 (6 bases). Germline values: CDR1 SGHKS, CDR2 YYEKEE (reference sequence). CDR3 length: 14 amino acids. Trimming took 0 bases from V and 8 from J, leaving 11 bases between them.

Note on this clonotype: This CDR3 fails to terminate in the conserved phenylalanine or tryptophan, so it likely reflects a read error. Because the CDR3's place on the DNA is in doubt, the DNA is left out and the CDR3 is given as listed by TCRdb. The chain joins TRBV12-3 or TRBV12-4 to TRBJ2-7; the table assigns TRBD1, which was not confirmed against the DNA. The CDR3 is 15 amino acids long, termini counted. The CDR3 spells CASSLDGTYGYTFGS.

This rearrangement joins TRBV28 to TRBJ1-2; no firm D call. The CDR3 loop spans 13 amino acids. Germline assignment: CDR1 MDHEN and CDR2 SYDVKM. Trimming left V 2 bases short and J 4 bases short, with 8 bases between. In nucleotides, the CDR3 is TGTGCCAGCAGTTTAGAGTGGCCCTATGGCTACACCTTC. Translating it yields CASSLEWPYGYTF.

Notes on this clonotype: As the CDR3 is not closed by the conserved phenylalanine or tryptophan, this likely results from a read error. The DNA is left out, because the CDR3 cannot be placed on it with certainty; the CDR3 is given as TCRdb lists it. V is TRBV6-6 and J is TRBJ2-6; the DNA was not used to check the table's D call, TRBD2. The CDR3 totals 13 residues, both ends included. CDR1 MNHNY and CDR2 SVGAGI come from the germline V gene (reference sequence). CDR3: CASSYGNEQFFGP.

Concerning this clonotype: It is unclear where the CDR3 begins or ends on the DNA, so no DNA is shown, and the CDR3 is as TCRdb lists it. This rearrangement joins TRBV11-3 to TRBJ2-6; whether TRBD1, the table's D call, matches the DNA was not checked. Both ends counted, the CDR3 spans 18 residues. Germline CDR1 and CDR2: SGHNT and YENEEA. The CDR3 loop reads CASSYRGVTGGSRLHLRF.

This clonotype has a count of ten or more. At one end the junction does not follow the germline gene, possibly because of a read error. The chain links TRBV5-4 to TRBJ2-2; tentative D call: TRBD2 (6 bases). The CDR3 has 16 amino acids. Germline V gene lookup returns CDR1 SGHNT and CDR2 YYREEE (reference sequence). In DNA form, the CDR3 reads TGCGCCAGTACGAAAGGAGGGAGCGCGAACACCGGGGAGCTGTTTTTT. Amino acid sequence: CASTKGGSANTGELFF.

The chain has TRBV7-6 and TRBJ2-3; 10 nucleotides line up with TRBD1. Germline CDR1 and CDR2: SGHVS and FNYEAQ. Unmatched junction bases numbered 3, after V lost 5 bases and J lost 1 base. The CDR3 is 15 amino acids. The CDR3 DNA sequence: TGTGCCAGCAGCCCAGGGACAGGGGGCACAGATACGCAGTATTTT. As protein: CASSPGTGGTDTQYF.

The chain carries TRBV24-1 and TRBJ2-5; 9 nucleotides agree with TRBD1. The end of the DNA fits TRBJ2-1 better, so the J call may be wrong. Germline assignment: CDR1 KGHDR and CDR2 SFDVKD. CDR3 length: 15 amino acids. The CDR3 DNA follows: TGTGCCACCAGTGAACAGACAGGGGGGTACAATGAGCAGTTCTTC. Translated, it gives CATSEQTGGYNEQFF.

The J gene is TRBJ2-1, the V gene TRBV28; D ambiguous. TRBJ2-7 matches the DNA end more closely, so the J call is doubtful. The germline V gene encodes CDR1 MDHEN and CDR2 SYDVKM. This CDR3 has 12 residues. The CDR3 loop is CASSLIAYEQYF. CDR3 DNA: TGTGCCAGCAGTTTAATAGCCTACGAGCAGTACTTC.

This clonotype has at least ten counts. The genes are TRBV5-1 and TRBJ2-5; 7 nucleotides align to TRBD1. There are 14 residues in the CDR3. CDR1 and CDR2 (germline): SGHRS, YFSETQ. The V gene end was trimmed by 2 bases and the J gene end by 3 bases; junction bases not matched to a gene: 4. CDR3 in amino acids: CASSLDRVKETQYF. The CDR3, as DNA: TGCGCCAGCAGCTTAGACAGGGTCAAAGAGACCCAGTACTTC.

The rearrangement links TRBV7-9 to TRBJ2-5; D unresolved. The DNA end lines up better with TRBJ2-7; the J call may be wrong. The CDR3 is 12 residues long. Germline lookup yields CDR1 SEHNR and CDR2 FQNEAQ (reference sequence). The CDR3 loop reads CASSKGSYEQYF. The DNA of the CDR3 is TGTGCCAGCAGCAAGGGCTCCTACGAGCAGTACTTC.

In its sample, this clonotype was seen a few times. The gene calls are TRBV19 and TRBJ1-2, with D tentatively TRBD1 (6 bases). The CDR3 runs 13 residues. V was shortened by 7 bases and J by 8 bases, with 17 bases between the two germline ends. The germline CDR1 and CDR2 sequences are LNHDA and SQIVND (reference sequence). CDR3 residues: CASTIQGTGGYTF. The CDR3 DNA sequence: TGTGCCAGTACTATCCAGGGGACGGGCGGCTACACCTTC.

V is TRBV6-8 and J is TRBJ2-6, with 10 bases that match TRBD2. The DNA end lines up better with TRBJ2-4; the J call may be wrong. The CDR3 consists of 19 residues. Germline values: CDR1 MNHGY, CDR2 SAAAGT. CDR3 loop: CASSYSSRESGRATHGQYF. The CDR3 DNA follows: TGTGCCAGCAGTTACTCAAGCCGGGAGAGCGGGAGGGCGACCCACGGTCAGTACTTC.

The J gene is TRBJ2-3, the V gene TRBV12-3 or TRBV12-4, with 10 bases that match TRBD1. CDR3 length: 16 amino acids. The ends lost 4 bases at V and 3 bases at J; junction bases unmatched: 7. The CDR3 DNA is TGTGCCAGCAGTTCCCGGGACAGGGGAGTTACAGATACGCAGTATTTT. Protein: CASSSRDRGVTDTQYF.